This T cell receptor (beta chain) is drawn from a study of long-term antiretroviral therapy in people with HIV. Investigators performed immunoSEQ version v3.0 at survey level. Clones were read by immunoSEQ multiplex PCR, and TCRdb kept only the in-frame ones, dropping some. This table holds roughly 44,000 clones, 90% to 95% found once. The CDR3 runs to 16 residues. V was pared by 6 bases and J by 7 bases, with 13 bases of the junction left unmatched. Germline CDR1 is SNHLY and CDR2 is FYNNEI. Points on this clone: Its specificity is not known.

Study-wide points: Following ART, diversity rose but still fell short of transplant donor controls. HIV repertoire CDR3 lengths ranged less widely than those of controls.

The genes are TRBV2 and TRBJ2-5; TRBD1 matches at 11 bases. This receptor was taken from a woman aged 45-59 years with HIV. The sample consisted of unsorted PBMCs, taken 3.7 years after starting antiretroviral therapy. The CDR3 spells CASRGGWTGGLVTQYF. DNA for the CDR3: TGTGCCAGCAGGGGGGGATGGACAGGGGGCTTAGTGACCCAGTACTTC.